This TCR beta chain was sequenced in a study of PD-1 blockade in classical Hodgkin lymphoma. Study-level information: Nivolumab 3 mg/kg was given intravenously every 2 weeks.

The time point denotes: cycle 4 day 1 (C4D1), after six to seven weeks of nivolumab. All patients relapsed after autologous stem cell transplantation, and brentuximab vedotin exposure varied. CDR1 and CDR2 from the germline V gene are MDHEN and SYDVKM. The CDR3 contains 13 residues. Measured with immunoSEQ multiplex PCR; TCRdb has only the in-frame clones, and not every one. The table lists just under 65,000 clones, 90% to 95% of them singletons. Turning to this clone: Antigen specificity is unknown. A junction boundary mismatches the germline segment, possibly from a read error.

General study points: Complete responders' baseline diversity resembled that of newly diagnosed patients. Reports described newly diagnosed patients as having lower baseline TCR diversity than healthy donors. There was a significant rise in CD4+ TCR diversity by C4D1, with no such rise for CD8+.

Specimen: peripheral blood mononuclear cells (PBMCs), collected before the fourth cycle of nivolumab. V is TRBV28 and J is TRBJ1-1; 8 bases map to TRBD1. The source is a human donor with classical Hodgkin lymphoma. The DNA of the CDR3 is TGTGCCAGCAGTAGATCTTTACCCGGACAGGGCGACTTT. This translates into CASSRSLPGQGDF. Drawing the rest from reference TRBV28 and TRBJ1-1, the complete variable domain is DVKVTQSSRYLVKRTGEKVFLECVQDMDHENMFWYRQDPGLGLRLIYFSYDVKMKEKGDIPEGYSVSREKKERFSLILESASTNQTSMYLCASSRSLPGQGDFGQGTRLTVV.